Here is one T cell receptor (beta chain) with its context. This record belongs to a study of cytomegalovirus exposure and HLA in healthy donors. The germline V gene encodes CDR1 SQVTM and CDR2 ANQGSEA. CDR3 length: 13 residues. The V and J ends lost 6 bases and 1 base respectively, with 12 bases between them. Amplification used 60 Vbeta primers and 13 Jbeta primers. Profiling relied on immunoSEQ multiplex PCR, and the TCRdb table lists in-frame clones only, not all of them. The table has 70,000 or so clones, about 74% seen once. V and J are TRBV29-1 and TRBJ1-1; tentatively, D is TRBD1 (6 bases). Sequencing used PBMCs. The sequence was collected from a woman aged 55-70 years in good health and CMV-seropositive. The CDR3 DNA reads TGCAGCGTGGGTACAGGGTCGAACACTGAAGCTTTCTTT. This gives the protein CSVGTGSNTEAFF.